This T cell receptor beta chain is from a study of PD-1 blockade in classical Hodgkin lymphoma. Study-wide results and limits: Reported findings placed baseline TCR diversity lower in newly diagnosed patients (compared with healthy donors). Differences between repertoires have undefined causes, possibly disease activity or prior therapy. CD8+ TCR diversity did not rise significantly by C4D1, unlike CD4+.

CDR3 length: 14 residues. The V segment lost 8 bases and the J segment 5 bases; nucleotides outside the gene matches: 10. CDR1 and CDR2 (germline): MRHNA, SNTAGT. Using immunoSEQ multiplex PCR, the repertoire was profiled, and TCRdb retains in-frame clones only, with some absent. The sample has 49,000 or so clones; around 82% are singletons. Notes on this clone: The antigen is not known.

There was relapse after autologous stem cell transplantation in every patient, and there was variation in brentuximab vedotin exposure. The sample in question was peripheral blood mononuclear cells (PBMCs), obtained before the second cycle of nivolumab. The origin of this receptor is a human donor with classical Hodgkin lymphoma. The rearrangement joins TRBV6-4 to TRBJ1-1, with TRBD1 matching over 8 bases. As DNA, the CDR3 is TGTGCCAGCGAGGAAGACAGGGGTTGGACTGAAGCTTTCTTT. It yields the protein CASEEDRGWTEAFF.